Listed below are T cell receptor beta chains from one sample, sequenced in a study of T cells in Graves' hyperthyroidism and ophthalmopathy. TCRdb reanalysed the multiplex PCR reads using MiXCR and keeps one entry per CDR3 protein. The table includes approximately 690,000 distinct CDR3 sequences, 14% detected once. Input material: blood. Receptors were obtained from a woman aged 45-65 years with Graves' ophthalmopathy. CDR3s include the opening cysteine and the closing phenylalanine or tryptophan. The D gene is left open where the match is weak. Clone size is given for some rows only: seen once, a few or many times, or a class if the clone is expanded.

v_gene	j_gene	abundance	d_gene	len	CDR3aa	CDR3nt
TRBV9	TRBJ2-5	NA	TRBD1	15	CASSVDRDRGETQYF	TGTGCCAGCAGCGTAGATCGGGACAGGGGAGAGACCCAGTACTTC
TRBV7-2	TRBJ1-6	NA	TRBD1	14	CASSLGQGNPPLHF	TGTGCCAGCAGCTTAGGACAGGGGAACCCACCCCTCCACTTT
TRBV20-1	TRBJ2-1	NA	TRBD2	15	CSATVTSADGETQFF	TGCAGTGCGACCGTGACTAGCGCTGATGGGGAGACCCAGTTCTTC
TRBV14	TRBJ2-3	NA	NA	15	CASSQVGGATDTQYF	TGTGCCAGCAGCCAAGTAGGTGGGGCCACAGATACGCAGTATTTT
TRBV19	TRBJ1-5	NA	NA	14	CASSIQAVNQPQHF	TGTGCCAGTAGTATACAGGCGGTAAATCAGCCCCAGCATTTT
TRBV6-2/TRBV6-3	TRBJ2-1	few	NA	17	CASSWEPPRGGGNEQFF	TGTGCCAGCAGTTGGGAGCCCCCCAGGGGGGGGGGCAATGAGCAGTTCTTC
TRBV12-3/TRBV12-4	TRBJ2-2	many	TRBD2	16	CASSKTSGTNTGELFF	TGTGCCAGCAGCAAGACTAGCGGGACCAACACCGGGGAGCTGTTTTTT
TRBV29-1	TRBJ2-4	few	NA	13	CSVLLDTKNIQYF	TGCAGCGTTCTTTTAGACACTAAAAACATTCAGTACTTC
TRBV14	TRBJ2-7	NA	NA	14	CASSQGGTFYEQYF	TGTGCCAGCAGCCAGGGTGGGACGTTCTACGAGCAGTACTTC
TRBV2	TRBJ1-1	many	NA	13	CASTPRLNTEAFF	TGTGCCAGCACCCCCCGACTGAACACTGAAGCTTTCTTT
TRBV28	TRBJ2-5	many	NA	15	CASSLNAPVQETQYF	TGTGCCAGCAGTTTAAATGCTCCCGTCCAAGAGACCCAGTACTTC
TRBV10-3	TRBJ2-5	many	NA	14	CAISPRFDQETQYF	TGTGCCATCAGTCCGCGGTTTGACCAAGAGACCCAGTACTTC
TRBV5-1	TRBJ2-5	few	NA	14	CASSIKQYSETQYF	TGCGCCAGCAGCATAAAACAGTATTCGGAGACCCAGTACTTC
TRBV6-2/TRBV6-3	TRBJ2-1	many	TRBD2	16	CASRPGLAGYYNEQFF	TGTGCCAGCAGGCCAGGACTAGCGGGATATTACAATGAGCAGTTCTTC
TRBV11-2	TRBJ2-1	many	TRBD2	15	CASSSLAGAYNEQFF	TGTGCCAGCAGCTCCCTAGCGGGAGCTTACAATGAGCAGTTCTTC
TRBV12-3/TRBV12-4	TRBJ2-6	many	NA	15	CASAASRTGANVLTF	TGTGCCAGTGCAGCGAGTCGGACTGGGGCCAACGTCCTGACTTTC
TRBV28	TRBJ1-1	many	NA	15	CASSQKRVFNTEAFF	TGTGCCAGCAGCCAAAAGAGGGTCTTTAACACTGAAGCTTTCTTT
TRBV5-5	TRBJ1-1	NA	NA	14	CASTLEGSNTEAFF	TGTGCCAGCACCCTTGAAGGGTCGAACACTGAAGCTTTCTTT
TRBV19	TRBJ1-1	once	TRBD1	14	CASSYDRGAVGAFF	TGTGCCAGTAGTTACGACAGGGGGGCCGTAGGGGCTTTCTTT
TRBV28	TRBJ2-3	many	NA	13	CASSDTSTDTQYF	TGTGCCAGCAGTGATACTAGCACAGATACGCAGTATTTT
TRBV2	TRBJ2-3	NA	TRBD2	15	CASRARTSSSDTQYF	TGTGCCAGCAGAGCCAGGACTAGTTCATCAGATACGCAGTATTTT
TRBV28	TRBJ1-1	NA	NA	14	CASRTFQGSPEAFF	TGTGCCAGCAGGACTTTTCAGGGGTCTCCTGAAGCTTTCTTT
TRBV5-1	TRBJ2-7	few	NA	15	CASSLRDIGAYEQYF	TGCGCCAGCAGCCTTCGGGACATCGGAGCCTACGAGCAGTACTTC
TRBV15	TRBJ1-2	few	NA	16	CATSRDPTVPSWGYTF	TGTGCCACCAGCAGAGACCCGACAGTGCCCTCGTGGGGCTACACCTTC
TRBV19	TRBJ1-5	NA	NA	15	CASSINGVGDQPQHF	TGTGCCAGTAGTATAAACGGCGTCGGGGATCAGCCCCAGCATTTT
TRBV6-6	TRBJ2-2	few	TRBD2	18	CASSYSFFQRENTGELFF	TGTGCCAGCAGTTACTCGTTCTTTCAGCGGGAGAACACCGGGGAGCTGTTTTTT
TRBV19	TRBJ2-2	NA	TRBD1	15	CASRIRGQGAGELFF	TGTGCCAGTCGAATTAGAGGACAGGGGGCCGGGGAGCTGTTTTTT
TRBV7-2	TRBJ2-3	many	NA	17	CASSTRGSRVGTDTQYF	TGTGCCAGCAGCACCCGGGGGTCCCGGGTTGGTACAGATACGCAGTATTTT
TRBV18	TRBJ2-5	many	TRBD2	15	CASSPDSPGGETQYF	TGTGCCAGCTCACCAGACTCCCCGGGGGGAGAGACCCAGTACTTC
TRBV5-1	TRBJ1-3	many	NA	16	CASSYSGLSSGNTIYF	TGCGCCAGCAGCTACTCCGGACTGAGCTCTGGAAACACCATATATTTT
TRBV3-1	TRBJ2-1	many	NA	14	CASSQDGGRRGQFF	TGTGCCAGCAGCCAAGATGGGGGGCGGCGAGGACAGTTCTTC
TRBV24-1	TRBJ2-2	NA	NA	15	CATSEGPRRSGELFF	TGTGCCACCAGTGAAGGGCCTAGACGGTCCGGGGAGCTGTTTTTT
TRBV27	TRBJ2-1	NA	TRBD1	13	CASSSGTGGVRFF	TGTGCCAGCAGTTCCGGGACAGGGGGCGTTCGGTTCTTC
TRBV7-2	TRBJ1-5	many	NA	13	CASSGGGFEPQHF	TGTGCCAGCAGCGGGGGGGGGTTCGAGCCCCAGCATTTT
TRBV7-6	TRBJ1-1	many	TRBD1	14	CASSSGTANTEAFF	TGTGCCAGCAGCTCAGGGACAGCGAACACTGAAGCTTTCTTT
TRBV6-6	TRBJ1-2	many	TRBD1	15	CASSYSGDRAIGYTF	TGTGCCAGCAGTTACTCGGGGGACAGGGCAATTGGCTACACCTTC
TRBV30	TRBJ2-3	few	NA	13	CAFRGAGSDTQYF	TGTGCCTTCAGGGGGGCGGGATCAGATACGCAGTATTTT
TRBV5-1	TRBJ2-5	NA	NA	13	CASSRDHEETQYF	TGCGCCAGCAGCCGGGACCACGAAGAGACCCAGTACTTC
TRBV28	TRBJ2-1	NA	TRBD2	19	CASSSSPGLAGQTYNEQFF	TGTGCCAGCAGTTCCTCTCCGGGACTAGCGGGCCAGACCTACAATGAGCAGTTCTTC
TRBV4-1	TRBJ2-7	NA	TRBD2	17	CASSQDRLAGGSYEQYF	TGCGCCAGCAGCCAAGATCGACTAGCGGGAGGGAGCTACGAGCAGTACTTC